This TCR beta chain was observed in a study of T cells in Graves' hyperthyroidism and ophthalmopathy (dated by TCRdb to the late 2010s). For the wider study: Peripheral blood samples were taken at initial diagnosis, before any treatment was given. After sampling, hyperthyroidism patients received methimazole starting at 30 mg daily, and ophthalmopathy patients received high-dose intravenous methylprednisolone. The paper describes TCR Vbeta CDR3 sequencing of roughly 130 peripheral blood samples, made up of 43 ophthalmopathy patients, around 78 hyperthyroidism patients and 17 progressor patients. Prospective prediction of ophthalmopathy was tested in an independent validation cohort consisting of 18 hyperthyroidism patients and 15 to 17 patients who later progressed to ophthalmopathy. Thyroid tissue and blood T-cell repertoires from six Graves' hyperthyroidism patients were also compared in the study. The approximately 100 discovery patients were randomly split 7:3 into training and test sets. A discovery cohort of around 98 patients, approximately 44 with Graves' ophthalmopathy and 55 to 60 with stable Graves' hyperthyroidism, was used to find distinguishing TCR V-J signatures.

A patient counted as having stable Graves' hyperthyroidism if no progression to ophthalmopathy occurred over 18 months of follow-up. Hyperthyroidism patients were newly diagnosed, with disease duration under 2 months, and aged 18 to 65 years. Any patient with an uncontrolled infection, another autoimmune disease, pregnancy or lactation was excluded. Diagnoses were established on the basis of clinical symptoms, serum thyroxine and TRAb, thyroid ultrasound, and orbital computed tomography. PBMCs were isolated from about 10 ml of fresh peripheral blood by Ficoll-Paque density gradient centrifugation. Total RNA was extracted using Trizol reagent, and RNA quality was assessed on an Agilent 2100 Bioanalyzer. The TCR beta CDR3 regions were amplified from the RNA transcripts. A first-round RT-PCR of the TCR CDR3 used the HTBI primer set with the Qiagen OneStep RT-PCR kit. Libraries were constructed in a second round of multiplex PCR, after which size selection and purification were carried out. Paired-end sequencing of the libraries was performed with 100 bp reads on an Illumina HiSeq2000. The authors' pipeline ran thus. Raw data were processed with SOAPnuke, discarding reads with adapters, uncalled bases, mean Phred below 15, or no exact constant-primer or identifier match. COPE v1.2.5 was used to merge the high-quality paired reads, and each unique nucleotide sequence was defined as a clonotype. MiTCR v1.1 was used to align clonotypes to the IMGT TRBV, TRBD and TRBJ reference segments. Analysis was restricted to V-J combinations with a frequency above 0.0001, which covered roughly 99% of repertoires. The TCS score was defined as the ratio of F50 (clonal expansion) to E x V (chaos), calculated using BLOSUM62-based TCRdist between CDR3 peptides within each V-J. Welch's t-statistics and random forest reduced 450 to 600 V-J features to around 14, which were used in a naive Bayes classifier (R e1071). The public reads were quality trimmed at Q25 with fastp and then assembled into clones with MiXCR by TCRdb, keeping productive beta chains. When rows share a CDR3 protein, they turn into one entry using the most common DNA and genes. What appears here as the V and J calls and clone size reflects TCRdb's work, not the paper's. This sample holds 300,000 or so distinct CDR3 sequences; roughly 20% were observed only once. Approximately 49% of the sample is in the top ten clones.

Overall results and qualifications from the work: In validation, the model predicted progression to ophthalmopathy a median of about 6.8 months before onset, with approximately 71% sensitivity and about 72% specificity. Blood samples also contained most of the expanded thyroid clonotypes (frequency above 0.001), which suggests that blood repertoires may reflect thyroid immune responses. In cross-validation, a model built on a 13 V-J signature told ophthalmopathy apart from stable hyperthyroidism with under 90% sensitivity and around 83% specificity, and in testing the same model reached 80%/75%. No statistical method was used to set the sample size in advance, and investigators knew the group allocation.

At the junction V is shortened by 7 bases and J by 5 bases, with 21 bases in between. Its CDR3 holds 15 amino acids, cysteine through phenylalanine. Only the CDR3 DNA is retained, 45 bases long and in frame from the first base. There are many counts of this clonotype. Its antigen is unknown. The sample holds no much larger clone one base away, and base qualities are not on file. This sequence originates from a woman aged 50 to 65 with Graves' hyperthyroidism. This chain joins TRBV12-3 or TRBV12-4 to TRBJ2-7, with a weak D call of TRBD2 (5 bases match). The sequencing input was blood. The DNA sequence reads TGTGCCAGCACCCCACGGGGTTCCACAAGCCACGAGCAGTACTTC. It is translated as CASTPRGSTSHEQYF.